The clone carrying this T cell receptor (beta chain) was seen ten or more times. Antigen specificity is unknown. The length of the CDR3 is 12 residues. Germline V gene sequence: CDR1 SGHAT, CDR2 FQNNGV. The V gene lost 2 bases and the J gene lost 6 bases, with 7 bases spanning the gap. TCRdb re-called the reads through MiXCR, storing one row per CDR3 protein. The data contain more than 200,000 distinct CDR3 sequences, roughly 9% of them singletons. This entry is derived from a study of T cell repertoires in cytomegalovirus infection. Study results and caveats: HLA-C-restricted CMV-specific TCR beta clonotypes prevailed in the ex vivo response. Cumulated frequencies of public TCR beta families served to identify carriers of CMV plus the relevant HLA.

The rearrangement joins TRBV11-2 to TRBJ1-1; D call uncertain. The sequence derives from a human donor in good health (CMV status not recorded). Some clones in this sample may be carry-over from other donors' samples. Sequenced material: PBMCs. In nucleotides, the CDR3 is TGTGCCAGCAGCTTACGCAAGGCTGAAGCTTTCTTT. Its translation: CASSLRKAEAFF.